The text below deals with one T cell receptor (beta chain). These data originate in a study of blood T cell repertoires in COVID-19. This CDR3 has 14 residues. Germline V gene sequence: CDR1 SGHDT, CDR2 YYEEEE. Trimming took off 0 bases at V and 1 base at J, with 7 bases between the two ends. Using immunoSEQ multiplex PCR, the repertoire was profiled, and TCRdb retains in-frame clones only, with some absent. The repertoire holds 230,000 or so clones, with roughly 80% as singletons. The sample taken for sequencing was peripheral blood. The receptor's source is a woman at least 80 years old with COVID-19, enrolled during active disease. The V and J genes are TRBV5-6 and TRBJ2-5; D remains ambiguous. CDR3 protein: CASSLVVGQETQYF. CDR3 nucleotides: TGTGCCAGCAGCTTGGTGGTCGGCCAAGAGACCCAGTACTTC.